These 10 T cell receptor beta chains came from one sample sequenced in a study of control samples from healthy donors and cancer patients. Method: immunoSEQ multiplex PCR; TCRdb's copy keeps in-frame clones and lacks some. This table has around 150,000 clones, about 89% appearing once. The material sequenced was blood. The receptors derive from a man under 40 in good health.

The gene calls are TRBV7-3 and TRBJ1-4; D is perhaps TRBD1 (5 bases). The CDR3 is 17 amino acids. The ends were cut back, 4 bases at V and 8 bases at J, with 23 bases in the middle. Germline V gene data show CDR1 as SGHTA and CDR2 as FQGTGA. In nucleotides, the CDR3 is TGTGCCAGCAGCTCACCGCCAGATCGGGGGGTAAGGGAAAAACTGTTTTTT. This translates into CASSSPPDRGVREKLFF.

This clone was detected only once. This chain's CDR3 is CASTSSPRGNQPQHF. In DNA form, the CDR3 reads TGTGCCAGTACCTCTTCCCCCAGAGGAAATCAGCCCCAGCATTTT. The chain is built from TRBV19 and TRBJ1-5; D is uncertain. The V end was cut by 7 bases, the J end by 4 bases, with 17 bases between. The CDR3 is 15 amino acids. Germline lookup yields CDR1 LNHDA and CDR2 SQIVND (reference sequence).

This chain uses TRBV7-6 with TRBJ2-7, with 9 bases fitting TRBD1. The germline gives CDR1 SGHVS, CDR2 FNYEAQ. The CDR3 is made up of 19 amino acids. V gave up 1 base and J gave up 2 bases; unmatched junction bases: 15. CDR3 region: CASSLESGQGNIKPYEQYF. As DNA, the CDR3 is TGTGCCAGCAGCTTAGAATCTGGACAGGGGAACATAAAACCCTACGAGCAGTACTTC.

The chain joins TRBV19 to TRBJ2-7; a weak D match, TRBD2 (6 bases). With 3 bases removed from V and 0 bases from J, the gap between germline ends came to 15 bases. The germline V gene has CDR1 LNHDA and CDR2 SQIVND (reference sequence). This CDR3 has 16 residues. CDR3 nucleotide sequence: TGTGCCAGTAGTATGGGCGGAGGGGCCTACTCCTACGAGCAGTACTTC. It yields the protein CASSMGGGAYSYEQYF.

The chain couples TRBV6-6 to TRBJ2-7; D remains ambiguous. CDR3 length: 14 residues. The V and J ends lost 11 bases and 0 bases respectively, with 17 bases between them. CDR1 and CDR2 from the germline V gene are MNHNY and SVGAGI (reference sequence). In DNA, the CDR3 is TGTGCCGCCCAGCGCACAAGGAGCTCCTACGAGCAGTACTTC. Encoded protein: CAAQRTRSSYEQYF.

The rearrangement uses TRBV5-1 and TRBJ1-1; 8 positions agree with TRBD1. Per the germline V gene, CDR1 is SGHRS and CDR2 is YFSETQ. V dropped 2 bases and J dropped 0; count of bases not matched to a gene: 3. CDR3 length: 15 residues. The CDR3 nucleotides are TGCGCCAGCAGCTTACAGGGGGGTATGAACACTGAAGCTTTCTTT. This gives the protein CASSLQGGMNTEAFF.

The rearrangement joins TRBV11-2 to TRBJ1-6, with TRBD1 identical over 7 bases. V was pared by 4 bases and J by 7 bases, with 13 bases of the junction left unmatched. This CDR3 spans 17 amino acids. The germline V gene encodes CDR1 SGHAT and CDR2 FQNNGV. This CDR3 reads CASSSYHSPGGNSPLHF. CDR3 nucleotides: TGTGCCAGCAGCTCCTACCATTCTCCAGGGGGGAATTCACCCCTCCACTTT.

The chain carries TRBV9 and TRBJ2-1; D might be TRBD2 (6 bases). The V gene lost 4 bases and the J gene lost 9 bases, with 26 bases spanning the gap. Germline loops: CDR1 SGDLS, CDR2 YYNGEE. CDR3 length: 17 residues. The CDR3 here is CASSPTAGLRSFGEQFF. CDR3 in DNA: TGTGCCAGCAGCCCAACCGCGGGACTCCGCTCCTTCGGTGAGCAGTTCTTC.

The CDR3 region has the DNA TGTGCCAGCAGCCTCACCTCGGCGGAGAGCTCCTACAATGAGCAGTTCTTC. The encoded protein is CASSLTSAESSYNEQFF. The chain joins TRBV9 to TRBJ2-1; D is undetermined. CDR1 and CDR2 (germline): SGDLS, YYNGEE. This CDR3 has 17 amino acids. V dropped 4 bases and J dropped 0 bases, with 17 bases sitting between them.

The genes are TRBV11-3 and TRBJ2-7, with D possibly TRBD1 on 6 matching bases. Trimming pared 5 bases from V and 0 bases from J, leaving 17 bases between. The CDR3 has 16 residues. The V gene's germline CDR1 is SGHNT and CDR2 YENEEA. As DNA, the CDR3 is TGTGCCAGCAGCCAACCACAGGGTTACAGCTCCTACGAGCAGTACTTC. This encodes CASSQPQGYSSYEQYF.